The clone carrying this T cell receptor beta chain has a count of ten or more. The CDR3 extends over 16 amino acids. J lost 1 base, V lost 5 bases, and 9 bases had no gene match. Germline loops: CDR1 SGHTA, CDR2 FQGTGA. This record comes from a study of spatial heterogeneity in lung cancer. Every TCR cDNA molecule carried a tag that served as a unique molecular identifier. TCRdb itself ran the 5' RACE reads through MiXCR, one entry per CDR3 protein. Counted here are tens of thousands of distinct CDR3 sequences, over 9.5% occurring once; the ten biggest clones make up 32%. Time point noted: blood at routine non-recurrence follow-up after resection. Whole RNA obtained from tumor, nontumor lung or frozen PBMC underwent sequencing without sorting.

This sequence joins TRBV7-3 and TRBJ2-3; 7 bases fit TRBD2. The material was PBMCs, obtained at follow-up. The clonotype comes from a male donor with early-stage non-small cell lung cancer. The CDR3 is CASSPLGLAGTDTQYF. CDR3 nucleotide sequence: TGTGCCAGCAGCCCCCTGGGGCTAGCGGGCACAGATACGCAGTATTTT. Filled out from reference TRBV7-3 and TRBJ2-3, the complete variable domain reads GAGVSQTPSNKVTEKGKYVELRCDPISGHTALYWYRQSLGQGPEFLIYFQGTGAADDSGLPNDRFFAVRPEGSVSTLKIQRTERGDSAVYLCASSPLGLAGTDTQYFGPGTRLTVL.